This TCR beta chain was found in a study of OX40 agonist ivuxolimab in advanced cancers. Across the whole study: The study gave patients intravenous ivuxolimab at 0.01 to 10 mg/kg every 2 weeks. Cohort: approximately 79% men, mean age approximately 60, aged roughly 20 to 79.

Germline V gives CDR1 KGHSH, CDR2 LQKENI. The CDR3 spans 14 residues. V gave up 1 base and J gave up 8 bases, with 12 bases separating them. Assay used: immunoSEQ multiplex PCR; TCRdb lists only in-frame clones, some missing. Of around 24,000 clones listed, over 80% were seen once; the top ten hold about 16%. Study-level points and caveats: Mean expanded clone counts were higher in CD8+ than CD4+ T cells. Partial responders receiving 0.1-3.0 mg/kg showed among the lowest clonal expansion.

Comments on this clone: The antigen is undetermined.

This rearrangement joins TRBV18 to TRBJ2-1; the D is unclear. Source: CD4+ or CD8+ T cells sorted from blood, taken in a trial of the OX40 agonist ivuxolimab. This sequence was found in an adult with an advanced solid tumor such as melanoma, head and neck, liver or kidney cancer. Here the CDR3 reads CASSPQVEPDEQFF. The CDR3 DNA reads TGTGCCAGCTCACCACAGGTCGAGCCGGATGAGCAGTTCTTC.